The source of this T cell receptor (beta chain) is a study of T cell responses to AZD1222 COVID-19 vaccine. Study in general: Analysis merged second doses at about 4 or about 12 weeks. Findings of the study overall: Spike-specific TCR breadth and depth both grew after two AZD1222 doses. Repertoires were sampled only after the peak T cell response.

Only in-frame clones appear in the TCRdb table, and some are missing; sequencing was by immunoSEQ multiplex PCR. The sample lists 95,000 to 150,000 clones; approximately 88% were seen once. This clone was observed a single time. Its antigen is as yet unknown. The material was peripheral blood, obtained on day 0 of AZD1222 vaccination. This TCR derives from an adult in good health.

CDR3 loop: CASSYSGRGLLGEQYF. The CDR3 DNA sequence: TGTGCCAGCAGTTACTCGGGCAGGGGGCTACTCGGGGAGCAGTACTTC. The chain has TRBV6-6 and TRBJ2-7; 8 nucleotides match TRBD1. The CDR3 contains 16 residues. CDR1 and CDR2 from the germline V gene are MNHNY and SVGAGI (reference sequence). V dropped 0 bases and J dropped 7; count of bases not matched to a gene: 11.